This T cell receptor beta chain was sequenced in a study of identifying expanded T cells in peripheral blood. Findings of the study overall: Over approximately two and four weeks, about 17 and 20 clones changed, versus around 1.1 between replicates. Variance in clone template counts between roughly 2-week samples significantly increased with total template count across all healthy donors.

During the collection period, no donor immune events like infections were recorded. The table came from immunoSEQ multiplex PCR; TCRdb's copy has only in-frame clones and leaves some out. Of 70,000 to 95,000 clones in the sample, roughly 90% are singletons; the top ten hold 3.9%. Germline V CDR1 and CDR2: SGHRS, YFSETQ. The CDR3 spans 14 residues. V lost 1 base and J 3 bases, leaving 11 bases between the germline ends. This clone was observed a handful of times. Its antigen is not known. The V gene is TRBV5-1, the J gene TRBJ2-7; D may be TRBD1 (6 bases). The origin of this receptor is a person aged 18-69 years in good health. The sequencing input was blood. The CDR3, as DNA: TGCGCCAGCAGCTTGACAGGGTCGAACTACGAGCAGTACTTC. Protein: CASSLTGSNYEQYF.